The 9 T cell receptor beta chains reported below all come from one sample, sequenced in a study of blood T cell repertoires in COVID-19. Some clones are missing from TCRdb's copy, which holds only in-frame ones; the method was immunoSEQ multiplex PCR. The table records 250,000 or so clones, less than 90% of them present only once. The sample taken for sequencing was peripheral blood. Receptors were obtained from a man aged 25 to 45 with active or convalescent COVID-19.

The chain joins TRBV25-1 to TRBJ1-1, with TRBD1 matching 7 bases. Germline V gene lookup returns CDR1 MGHDK and CDR2 SYGVNS. This CDR3 comprises 16 residues. Trimming at V came to 2 bases and at J to 0 bases, leaving 6 bases not matched to a gene. CDR3 DNA sequence: TGTGCCAGCAGTGAACCGGGACAGCAGCTGAACACTGAAGCTTTCTTT. It specifies CASSEPGQQLNTEAFF.

This rearrangement joins TRBV7-2 to TRBJ2-2; no reliable D call. The CDR3 consists of 17 residues. The V gene lost 0 bases and the J gene lost 2 bases, with 13 bases spanning the gap. The germline CDR1 and CDR2 sequences are SGHTA and FQGNSA. This CDR3 reads CASSLAFTRRNTGELFF. CDR3 nucleotides: TGTGCCAGCAGCTTAGCGTTCACGAGGAGAAACACCGGGGAGCTGTTTTTT.

The chain couples TRBV6-5 to TRBJ2-4; 8 positions match TRBD2. The junction had 4 bases not matched to a gene; V was cut back by 6 bases and J by 9 bases. CDR1 is MNHEY, CDR2 SVGAGI, per germline. CDR3 length: 12 amino acids. Written as DNA, the CDR3 is TGTGCCAGCAGAACGGGGGGGGGCATTCAGTACTTC. It specifies CASRTGGGIQYF.

The chain has TRBV30 and TRBJ1-2, with D perhaps TRBD1 (6 bases). Trimming stripped 3 bases from V and 3 bases from J, with 14 bases between. Germline V gene lookup returns CDR1 GTSNPN and CDR2 SVGIG (reference sequence). This CDR3 comprises 14 residues. The CDR3 sequence is CAWSLGQTHYGYTF. CDR3 sequence (DNA): TGTGCCTGGAGCTTGGGACAAACCCACTATGGCTACACCTTC.

The genes are TRBV6-1 and TRBJ2-7, with D hard to call. This CDR3 is 16 amino acids long. Trimming cost V 0 bases and J 4 bases, with 16 bases left between them. Germline-derived CDR1 and CDR2 are MNHNS and SASEGT. CDR3 nucleotides: TGTGCCAGCAGTGAAGCAGCCAACAGTGTTGGGTACGAGCAGTACTTC. Protein: CASSEAANSVGYEQYF.

The chain employs TRBV5-6 and TRBJ2-5; D not certain. The V gene's germline CDR1 is SGHDT and CDR2 YYEEEE. The CDR3 is made up of 16 amino acids. Trimming left V 0 bases short and J 1 base short, with 13 bases between. CDR3 residues: CASSLGVAVIQETQYF. In DNA, the CDR3 is TGTGCCAGCAGCTTGGGGGTTGCGGTTATCCAAGAGACCCAGTACTTC.

This clone was detected only once. V usage is TRBV2 and J usage is TRBJ2-1; D unclear. The CDR3 totals 13 residues. The germline V gene encodes CDR1 SNHLY and CDR2 FYNNEI. V lost 9 bases, J lost 6 bases, and 15 bases lay in between. CDR3 sequence: CAREQIQSNEQFF. In DNA form, the CDR3 reads TGTGCCAGAGAACAGATCCAATCCAATGAGCAGTTCTTC.

The genes are TRBV27 and TRBJ2-7, with TRBD1 matching over 7 bases. Germline V lookup: CDR1 MNHEY, CDR2 SMNVEV (reference sequence). The CDR3 is made up of 14 amino acids. The V segment lost 6 bases and the J segment 2 bases; nucleotides outside the gene matches: 7. The CDR3 DNA sequence: TGTGCCAGCAGCCTGGACAGGCGGACCTACGAGCAGTACTTC. Its translation: CASSLDRRTYEQYF.

V gene TRBV27 combines with J gene TRBJ2-7, with no clear D. The CDR3 length is 13 residues. The germline V gene encodes CDR1 MNHEY and CDR2 SMNVEV (reference sequence). Trimming pared 3 bases from V and 0 bases from J, leaving 6 bases between. The CDR3: CASSFDNSYEQYF. CDR3 in DNA: TGTGCCAGCAGTTTTGACAACTCCTACGAGCAGTACTTC.